This TCR beta chain derives from a study of cytomegalovirus exposure and HLA in healthy donors. Study observations and caveats: Likely technical artifact: a cluster of highly shared sequence variants. The authors enumerated around 150 TCR beta chains as linked to cytomegalovirus.

This PCR relied on a set of 60 Vbeta primers and 13 Jbeta primers. The table came from immunoSEQ multiplex PCR; TCRdb's copy has only in-frame clones and leaves some out. The sample yields 180,000 or so clones, of which the top ten take up about 0.8%. Turning to this clone: Its target is unknown.

The donors (healthy individuals) were bone marrow donors. Trimming removed 4 bases from V and 1 base from J, with 22 bases in between. The CDR3 is 19 amino acids. CDR1 is SGHNT and CDR2 is YENEEA in the germline V gene. The origin of this receptor is a woman aged 18-29 years in good health and CMV-seropositive. The gene calls are TRBV11-3 and TRBJ2-2; tentatively, D is TRBD2 (5 bases). The specimen sequenced was PBMCs. Here the CDR3 DNA reads TGTGCCAGCAGCTCATCCGGGGTCGGGCTGATGGGGAACACCGGGGAGCTGTTTTTT. It encodes CASSSSGVGLMGNTGELFF.